The 27 T cell receptor beta chains listed next were all sequenced from one sample in a study of blood T cell repertoires in COVID-19 (dated by TCRdb to about 2020). The protocol used for the library was the immunoSEQ multiplex PCR assay. TCRdb retrieved this table from immuneACCESS and kept in-frame rearrangements only. Not all clones are present; in checked studies, unresolved V genes account for under half, and no reason is known for the remainder. The sample records a few hundred thousand clones, more than 85% of which are singletons. 0.9% to 1.2% of the sample is in the top ten clones. Input material: PBMCs or T cells enriched from blood (not recorded which). These receptor sequences come from a woman in her 30s who had recovered from COVID-19.

The gene calls are TRBV12-2 and TRBJ2-1; whether TRBD1, the table's D call, matches the DNA was not checked. TRBV12-2 is described as a pseudogene. The CDR3 is made up of 18 amino acids. In DNA, the CDR3 is TGTGCAAGTCGCTTAGCCATAGCCAGGGCATTATCCTACAATGAGCAGTTCTTC. Translated, it gives CASRLAIARALSYNEQFF.

The rearrangement links TRBV6-5 to TRBJ2-7; D is perhaps TRBD1 (5 bases). Trimming stripped 2 bases from V and 3 bases from J, with 11 bases between. CDR3 size: 14 residues. From germline, CDR1 is MNHEY and CDR2 SVGAGI. The CDR3 spells CASSYGWQGYEQYF. The CDR3 nucleotides read TGTGCCAGCAGTTACGGTTGGCAGGGCTACGAGCAGTACTTC.

This clone was picked up one time. The chain links TRBV9 to TRBJ1-3; D is perhaps TRBD1 (5 bases). The CDR3 runs to 15 residues. Germline V CDR1 and CDR2: SGDLS, YYNGEE. The V end was cut by 3 bases, the J end by 1 base, with 11 bases between. CDR3 loop: CASSAAGGSGNTIYF. The CDR3 DNA follows: TGTGCCAGCAGCGCCGCGGGGGGATCTGGAAACACCATATATTTT.

The CDR3 loop reads CASTQGLNTEAFF. CDR3 nucleotide sequence: TGTGCCAGCACCCAGGGGTTGAACACTGAAGCTTTCTTT. This chain links TRBV12-3 or TRBV12-4 with TRBJ1-1, with D perhaps TRBD1 (6 bases). The CDR3 sequence is 13 residues long. V lost 7 bases and J lost 0, with 9 bases in between.

This CDR3 is CASSLLTATGVNYGYTF. In DNA, the CDR3 is TGCGCCAGCAGCCTATTAACCGCCACAGGCGTTAACTATGGCTACACCTTC. The V gene is TRBV4-1, the J gene TRBJ1-2; possible D gene TRBD1, 5 bases. The CDR3 consists of 17 residues. CDR1 is MGHRA and CDR2 is YSYEKL in the germline V gene. Between the trimmed V and J ends, which lost 4 bases and 1 base, there was a span of 19 bases.

The rearrangement uses TRBV5-1 and TRBJ1-1; 7 bases are a match to TRBD1. CDR3 size: 14 residues. CDR1 is SGHRS and CDR2 is YFSETQ in the germline V gene. The ends lost 4 bases at V and 0 bases at J; junction bases unmatched: 3. The CDR3 here is CASSNRGMNTEAFF. The CDR3, as DNA: TGCGCCAGCAGCAACAGGGGTATGAACACTGAAGCTTTCTTT.

The chain combines TRBV5-1 with TRBJ1-1, with 7 positions matching TRBD1. CDR1 and CDR2 (germline): SGHRS, YFSETQ. The V gene end was trimmed by 4 bases and the J gene end by 7 bases; junction bases not matched to a gene: 10. The CDR3 loop spans 14 amino acids. The CDR3 is CASSADRAGYEAFF. As DNA, the CDR3 is TGCGCCAGCAGCGCAGACAGGGCGGGTTATGAAGCTTTCTTT. Looking up the rest from reference TRBV5-1 and TRBJ1-1 gives the full variable domain: KAGVTQTPRYLIKTRGQQVTLSCSPISGHRSVSWYQQTPGQGLQFLFEYFSETQRNKGNFPGRFSGRQFSNSRSEMNVSTLELGDSALYLCASSADRAGYEAFFGQGTRLTVV.

The chain joins TRBV28 to TRBJ1-1, with D unresolved. V shed 6 bases and J shed 8 bases, with 13 bases lying between them. The CDR3 runs to 12 residues. Germline loops: CDR1 MDHEN, CDR2 SYDVKM. This CDR3 is CASRPSLREAFF. The CDR3 DNA is TGTGCCAGCAGACCCTCGCTCCGGGAAGCTTTCTTT.

The rearrangement joins TRBV5-1 to TRBJ2-5; 13 nucleotides agree with TRBD2. CDR1 and CDR2 from the germline V gene are SGHRS and YFSETQ. The ends lost 0 bases at V and 5 bases at J; junction bases unmatched: 4. The CDR3 sequence is 16 residues long. CDR3 in amino acids: CASSLGGLAGYETQYF. The CDR3 DNA sequence: TGCGCCAGCAGCTTGGGGGGACTAGCGGGGTATGAGACCCAGTACTTC. Variable domain in full (rest from reference TRBV5-1 and TRBJ2-5): KAGVTQTPRYLIKTRGQQVTLSCSPISGHRSVSWYQQTPGQGLQFLFEYFSETQRNKGNFPGRFSGRQFSNSRSEMNVSTLELGDSALYLCASSLGGLAGYETQYFGPGTRLLVL.

This rearrangement joins TRBV7-8 to TRBJ2-7, with TRBD1 matching 8 bases. V lost 1 base to trimming and J lost 2 bases; unmatched junction nucleotides: 4. This CDR3 region has 15 residues. Germline CDR1 reads SGHVS; CDR2 reads FQNEAQ. CDR3 in amino acids: CASSLEAGGPYEQYF. The CDR3 region has the DNA TGTGCCAGCAGCTTAGAGGCAGGGGGCCCCTACGAGCAGTACTTC. The entire variable domain, with the rest obtained from reference TRBV7-8 and TRBJ2-7, is as follows: GAGVSQSPRYKVAKRGQDVALRCDPISGHVSLFWYQQALGQGPEFLTYFQNEAQLDKSGLPSDRFFAERPEGSVSTLKIQRTQQEDSAVYLCASSLEAGGPYEQYFGPGTRLTVT.

This clone has just one count. The CDR3: CASSSAVTYEQYF. CDR3 DNA: TGTGCCAGCAGTTCGGCGGTAACCTACGAGCAGTACTTC. The chain joins TRBV28 to TRBJ2-7; D unresolved. V lost 4 bases, J lost 2 bases, and 9 bases lay in between. Germline V gene lookup returns CDR1 MDHEN and CDR2 SYDVKM. The CDR3 length is 13 residues. The full variable domain, rest sourced from reference TRBV28 and TRBJ2-7, is DVKVTQSSRYLVKRTGEKVFLECVQDMDHENMFWYRQDPGLGLRLIYFSYDVKMKEKGDIPEGYSVSREKKERFSLILESASTNQTSMYLCASSSAVTYEQYFGPGTRLTVT.

The count of this clone is one. This chain joins TRBV2 and TRBJ1-1, with TRBD1 matching over 7 bases. The length of the CDR3 is 14 residues. Germline lookup yields CDR1 SNHLY and CDR2 FYNNEI. V shed 8 bases, J shed 6 bases, and the junction held 12 bases outside the gene matches. The CDR3 DNA sequence: TGTGCCAGCGATTCTAGGGGGCAGATCGCTGAAGCTTTCTTT. This codes for CASDSRGQIAEAFF.

The J gene is TRBJ1-2, the V gene TRBV14; D unclear. Trimming removed 0 bases from V and 2 bases from J, with 10 bases in between. This CDR3 comprises 15 residues. Germline V gene data show CDR1 as SGHDN and CDR2 as FVKESK. CDR3 DNA sequence: TGTGCCAGCAGCCAAGATAATGCCAGGAACTATGGCTACACCTTC. This encodes CASSQDNARNYGYTF.

The gene calls are TRBV5-1 and TRBJ1-1; D remains ambiguous. V lost 1 base and J lost 0, with 10 bases in between. The CDR3 is 15 residues long. Germline V gene lookup returns CDR1 SGHRS and CDR2 YFSETQ. The CDR3 spells CASSLRGQMNTEAFF. The DNA for the CDR3 is TGCGCCAGCAGCTTGAGAGGGCAAATGAACACTGAAGCTTTCTTT.

This chain connects TRBV27 to TRBJ2-7, with TRBD1 identical over 9 bases. Trimming at V came to 5 bases and at J to 5 bases, leaving 7 bases not matched to a gene. CDR1 and CDR2 (germline): MNHEY, SMNVEV (reference sequence). This CDR3 region has 14 residues. DNA of the CDR3: TGTGCCAGCAGTACCCAGGGACAGGGCCACGAGCAGTACTTC. This translates into CASSTQGQGHEQYF.

Only a few counts were recorded for this clone. This chain joins TRBV3-1 (or the pseudogene TRBV3-2) and TRBJ1-1; TRBD1 is a possible D gene (5 bases). The germline V gene encodes CDR1 LGHDT and CDR2 YNNKEL (reference sequence). The V gene lost 1 base and the J gene lost 7 bases, with 10 bases spanning the gap. CDR3 length equals 13 residues. The CDR3 DNA sequence: TGTGCCAGCAGCCAAGGGGGCAGGGTTGAAGCTTTCTTT. Translation gives CASSQGGRVEAFF.

The chain links TRBV6-6 to TRBJ1-2; TRBD1 is a possible D gene (6 bases). The germline V gene encodes CDR1 MNHNY and CDR2 SVGAGI (reference sequence). This CDR3 is 16 amino acids long. Trimming took off 6 bases at V and 1 base at J, with 18 bases between the two ends. The CDR3: CASSKGLGGLNYGYTF. The CDR3 bases are TGTGCCAGCAGCAAGGGCCTGGGGGGGCTTAACTATGGCTACACCTTC.

V and J are TRBV3-1 (or the pseudogene TRBV3-2) and TRBJ2-1; 9 positions match TRBD1. Germline values: CDR1 LGHDT, CDR2 YNNKEL (reference sequence). V dropped 1 base and J dropped 15; count of bases not matched to a gene: 7. This CDR3 comprises 13 residues. CDR3 in DNA: TGTGCCAGCAGCCAAGTTGGGACAGGGTTTTTGTTCTTC. This encodes CASSQVGTGFLFF.

The J gene is TRBJ2-1, the V gene TRBV5-6, with D maybe TRBD2 (5 bases). Germline CDR1 reads SGHDT; CDR2 reads YYEEEE. The germline V and J ends were trimmed by 1 base and 12 bases, with 14 bases remaining between them. The CDR3 has 13 amino acids. CDR3 loop: CASSLPAPAGQFF. For the CDR3, the DNA is TGTGCCAGCAGCTTGCCAGCTCCGGCGGGGCAGTTCTTC.

The chain recombines TRBV7-2 with TRBJ2-1, with 8 positions matching TRBD1. The CDR3 runs to 14 residues. From germline, CDR1 is SGHTA and CDR2 FQGNSA. The trim removed 6 bases at V and 2 bases at J, leaving 3 bases unmatched. CDR3 DNA sequence: TGTGCCAGCAGGAACAGGGGGGCCTACAATGAGCAGTTCTTC. Protein product: CASRNRGAYNEQFF. Complete variable domain (other parts from reference TRBV7-2 and TRBJ2-1): GAGVSQSPSNKVTEKGKDVELRCDPISGHTALYWYRQSLGQGLEFLIYFQGNSAPDKSGLPSDRFSAERTGGSVSTLTIQRTQQEDSAVYLCASRNRGAYNEQFFGPGTRLTVL.

V is TRBV6-6 and J is TRBJ2-7; D may be TRBD1 (6 bases). The CDR3 length is 16 residues. Trimming left V 0 bases short and J 3 bases short, with 15 bases between. Germline CDR1 is MNHNY and CDR2 is SVGAGI (reference sequence). CDR3 nucleotide sequence: TGTGCCAGCAGTTACTCGACAGGTTGGGAAGGCTACGAGCAGTACTTC. Translated: CASSYSTGWEGYEQYF.

The chain links TRBV18 to TRBJ1-5; 8 bases are a match to TRBD1. With 5 bases clipped from V and 6 bases from J, the junction kept 6 bases outside the gene matches. This CDR3 contains 14 residues. Germline lookup yields CDR1 KGHSH and CDR2 LQKENI. The CDR3 spells CASSVDRDPQPQHF. DNA of the CDR3: TGTGCCAGCTCAGTGGACAGGGACCCTCAGCCCCAGCATTTT.

The chain is built from TRBV24-1 and TRBJ2-3, with TRBD2 as a possible D gene (5 bases). This CDR3 comprises 16 residues. V was trimmed by 4 bases and J by 4 bases, leaving 17 bases between them. CDR1 KGHDR and CDR2 SFDVKD come from the germline V gene. The CDR3 region is CATSDRTPGAADTQYF. Here the CDR3 DNA reads TGTGCCACCAGTGACCGGACTCCTGGTGCAGCAGATACGCAGTATTTT.

This clone was detected only once. V is TRBV11-2 and J is TRBJ1-3, with D tentatively TRBD1 (6 bases). Looked up from germline, CDR1 is SGHAT and CDR2 is FQNNGV. This CDR3 has 14 amino acids. V gave up 3 bases and J gave up 2 bases, with 8 bases separating them. CDR3 DNA: TGTGCCAGCAGCTTTTCAGGGGCTGGAAACACCATATATTTT. This translates into CASSFSGAGNTIYF.

This rearrangement joins TRBV3-1 (or the pseudogene TRBV3-2) to TRBJ1-5, with D tentatively TRBD1 (6 bases). Trimming took 1 base from V and 15 from J, leaving 10 bases between them. The CDR3 extends over 11 amino acids. CDR1 is LGHDT, CDR2 YNNKEL, per germline (reference sequence). CDR3 sequence reads: CASSQGTDLHF. The CDR3 nucleotides are TGTGCCAGCAGCCAAGGGACAGACCTGCATTTT.

The CDR3 sequence: CASSLERSYNSPLHF. CDR3 nucleotide sequence: TGTGCCAGCAGCCTCGAGCGCTCCTATAATTCACCCCTCCACTTT. This chain joins TRBV5-4 and TRBJ1-6; D remains unclear. Germline values: CDR1 SGHNT, CDR2 YYREEE (reference sequence). CDR3 length: 15 residues. V was clipped by 4 bases and J by 0 bases, with 8 bases between them.

A single count supports this clone. The gene calls are TRBV25-1 and TRBJ2-3; D ambiguous. Per germline, CDR1 MGHDK and CDR2 SYGVNS. The CDR3 spans 15 residues. V was shortened by 4 bases and J by 2 bases, with 13 bases between the two germline ends. CDR3 sequence: CASSGSQPNTDTQYF. The CDR3 DNA is TGTGCCAGCAGTGGGAGCCAACCCAACACAGATACGCAGTATTTT. The complete variable domain, with remaining parts taken from reference TRBV25-1 and TRBJ2-3, reads EADIYQTPRYLVIGTGKKITLECSQTMGHDKMYWYQQDPGMELHLIHYSYGVNSTEKGDLSSESTVSRIRTEHFPLTLESARPSHTSQYLCASSGSQPNTDTQYFGPGTRLTVL.